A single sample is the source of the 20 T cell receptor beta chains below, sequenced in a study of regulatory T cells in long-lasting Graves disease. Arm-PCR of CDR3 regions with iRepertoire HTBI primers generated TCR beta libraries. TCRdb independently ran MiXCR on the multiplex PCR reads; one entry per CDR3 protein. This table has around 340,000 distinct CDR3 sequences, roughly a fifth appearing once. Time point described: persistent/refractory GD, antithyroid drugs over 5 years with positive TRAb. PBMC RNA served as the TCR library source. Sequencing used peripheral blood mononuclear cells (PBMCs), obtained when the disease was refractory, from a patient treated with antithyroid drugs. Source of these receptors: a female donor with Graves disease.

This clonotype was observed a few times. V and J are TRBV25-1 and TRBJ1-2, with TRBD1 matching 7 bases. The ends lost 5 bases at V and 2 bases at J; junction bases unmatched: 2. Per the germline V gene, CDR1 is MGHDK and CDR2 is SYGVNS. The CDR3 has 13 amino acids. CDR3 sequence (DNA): TGTGCCAGCAGTCAACAGGGGAACTATGGCTACACCTTC. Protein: CASSQQGNYGYTF.

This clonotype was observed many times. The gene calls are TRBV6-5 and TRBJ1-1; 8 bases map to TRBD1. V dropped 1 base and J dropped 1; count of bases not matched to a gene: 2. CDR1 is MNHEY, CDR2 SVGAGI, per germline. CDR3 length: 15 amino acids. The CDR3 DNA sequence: TGTGCCAGCAGTTACTGGGACAGGTCGAACACTGAAGCTTTCTTT. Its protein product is CASSYWDRSNTEAFF.

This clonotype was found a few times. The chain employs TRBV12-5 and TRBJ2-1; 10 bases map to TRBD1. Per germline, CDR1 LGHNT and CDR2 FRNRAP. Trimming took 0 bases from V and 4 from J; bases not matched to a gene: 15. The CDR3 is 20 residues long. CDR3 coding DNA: TGTGCTAGTGGTTTGGTATTGGGTAAAATGGGACAGGGGAATTACAATGAGCAGTTCTTC. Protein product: CASGLVLGKMGQGNYNEQFF.

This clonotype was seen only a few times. The CDR3 is CATSDLWVAGDQETQYF. The CDR3 region has the DNA TGTGCCACCAGTGATTTGTGGGTAGCGGGGGACCAAGAGACCCAGTACTTC. V usage is TRBV24-1 and J usage is TRBJ2-5; TRBD2 agrees at 9 bases. Germline values: CDR1 KGHDR, CDR2 SFDVKD. This CDR3 spans 17 amino acids. V lost 0 bases and J lost 0; bases outside the gene matches: 4.

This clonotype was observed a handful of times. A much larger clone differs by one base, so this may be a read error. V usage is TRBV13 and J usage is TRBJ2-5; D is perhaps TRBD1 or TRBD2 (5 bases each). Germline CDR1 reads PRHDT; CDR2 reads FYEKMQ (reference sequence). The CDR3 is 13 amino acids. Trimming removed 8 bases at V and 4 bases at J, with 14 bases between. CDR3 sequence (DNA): TGTGCCAGCCGGGGCCGGAACCGAGAGACCCAGTACTTC. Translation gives CASRGRNRETQYF.

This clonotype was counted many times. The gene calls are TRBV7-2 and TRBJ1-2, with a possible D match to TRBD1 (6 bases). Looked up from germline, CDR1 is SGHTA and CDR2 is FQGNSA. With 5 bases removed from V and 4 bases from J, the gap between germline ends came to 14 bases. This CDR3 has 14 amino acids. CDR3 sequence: CASSTRGGAYGYTF. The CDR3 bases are TGTGCCAGCAGCACCCGTGGGGGGGCCTATGGCTACACCTTC.

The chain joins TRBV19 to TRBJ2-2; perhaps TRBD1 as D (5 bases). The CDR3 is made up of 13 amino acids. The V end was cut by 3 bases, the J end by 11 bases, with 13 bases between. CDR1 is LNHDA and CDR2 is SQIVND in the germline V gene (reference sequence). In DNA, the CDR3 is TGTGCCAGTAGTATTATGGGGCAGGGCGAGCTGTTTTTT. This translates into CASSIMGQGELFF. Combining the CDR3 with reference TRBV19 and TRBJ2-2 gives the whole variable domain DGGITQSPKYLFRKEGQNVTLSCEQNLNHDAMYWYRQDPGQGLRLIYYSQIVNDFQKGDIAEGYSVSREKKESFPLTVTSAQKNPTAFYLCASSIMGQGELFFGEGSRLTVL.

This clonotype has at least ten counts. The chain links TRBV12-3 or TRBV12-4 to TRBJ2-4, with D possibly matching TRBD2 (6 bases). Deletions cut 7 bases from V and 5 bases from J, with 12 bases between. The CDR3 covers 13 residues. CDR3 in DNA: TGTGCCAGCATGTGGGGGGTCCAAAACATTCAGTACTTC. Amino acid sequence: CASMWGVQNIQYF.

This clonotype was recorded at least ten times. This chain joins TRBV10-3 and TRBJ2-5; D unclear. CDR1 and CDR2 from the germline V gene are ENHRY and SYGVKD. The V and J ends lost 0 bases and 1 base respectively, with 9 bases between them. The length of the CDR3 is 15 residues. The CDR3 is CAISESRQSQETQYF. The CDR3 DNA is TGTGCCATCAGTGAGTCCCGACAATCCCAAGAGACCCAGTACTTC.

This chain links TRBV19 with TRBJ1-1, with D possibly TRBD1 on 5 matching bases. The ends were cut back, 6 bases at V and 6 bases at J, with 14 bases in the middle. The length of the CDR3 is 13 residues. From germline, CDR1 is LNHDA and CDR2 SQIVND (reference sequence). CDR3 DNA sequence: TGTGCCAGTAGATGGGGGGGTATGTCTGAAGCTTTCTTT. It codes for CASRWGGMSEAFF.

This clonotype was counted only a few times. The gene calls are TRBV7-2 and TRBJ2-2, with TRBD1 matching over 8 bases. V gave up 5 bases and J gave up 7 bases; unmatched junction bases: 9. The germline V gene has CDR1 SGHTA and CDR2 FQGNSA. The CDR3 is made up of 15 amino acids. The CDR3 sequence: CASSLGQVGGGELFF. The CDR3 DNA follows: TGTGCCAGCAGCCTGGGACAGGTGGGGGGCGGGGAGCTGTTTTTT.

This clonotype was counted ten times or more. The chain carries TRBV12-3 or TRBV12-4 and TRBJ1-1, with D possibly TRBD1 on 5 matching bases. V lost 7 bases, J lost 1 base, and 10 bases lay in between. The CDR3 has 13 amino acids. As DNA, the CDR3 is TGTGCCAGCACCGGGACCCCGAACACTGAAGCTTTCTTT. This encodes CASTGTPNTEAFF.

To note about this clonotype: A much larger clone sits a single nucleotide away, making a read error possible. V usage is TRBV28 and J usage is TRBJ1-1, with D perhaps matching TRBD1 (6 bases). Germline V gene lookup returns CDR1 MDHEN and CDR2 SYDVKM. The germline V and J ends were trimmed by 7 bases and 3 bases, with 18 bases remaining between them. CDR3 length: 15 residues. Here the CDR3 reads CASNLQGRAYTEAFF. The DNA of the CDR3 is TGTGCCAGCAACCTACAGGGACGTGCCTACACTGAAGCTTTCTTT.

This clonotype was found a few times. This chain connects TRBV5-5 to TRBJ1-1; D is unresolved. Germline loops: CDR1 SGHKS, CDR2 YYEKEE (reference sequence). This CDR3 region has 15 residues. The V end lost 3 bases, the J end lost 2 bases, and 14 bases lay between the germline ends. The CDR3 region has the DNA TGTGCCAGCAGCTACGGAGTCCACCTCAACACTGAAGCTTTCTTT. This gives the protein CASSYGVHLNTEAFF.

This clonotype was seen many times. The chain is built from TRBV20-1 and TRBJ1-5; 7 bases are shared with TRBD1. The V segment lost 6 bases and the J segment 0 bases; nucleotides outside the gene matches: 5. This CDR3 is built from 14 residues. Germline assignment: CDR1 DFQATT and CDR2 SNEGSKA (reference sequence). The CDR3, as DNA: TGCAGTGCCAGGGACAGCTATAGCAATCAGCCCCAGCATTTT. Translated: CSARDSYSNQPQHF.

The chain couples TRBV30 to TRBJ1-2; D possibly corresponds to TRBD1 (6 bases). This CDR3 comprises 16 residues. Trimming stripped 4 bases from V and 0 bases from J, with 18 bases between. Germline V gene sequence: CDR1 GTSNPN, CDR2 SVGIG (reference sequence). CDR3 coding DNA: TGTGCCTGGACCCCCCCAGGGGCGCAAGCTAACTATGGCTACACCTTC. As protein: CAWTPPGAQANYGYTF.

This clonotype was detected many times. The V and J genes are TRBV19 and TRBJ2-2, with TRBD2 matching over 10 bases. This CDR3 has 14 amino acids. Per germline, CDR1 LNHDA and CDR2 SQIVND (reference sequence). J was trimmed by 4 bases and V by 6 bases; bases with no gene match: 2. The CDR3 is CASRLAGITGELFF. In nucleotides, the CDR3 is TGTGCCAGTAGACTAGCGGGGATCACCGGGGAGCTGTTTTTT. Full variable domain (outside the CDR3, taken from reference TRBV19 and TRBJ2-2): DGGITQSPKYLFRKEGQNVTLSCEQNLNHDAMYWYRQDPGQGLRLIYYSQIVNDFQKGDIAEGYSVSREKKESFPLTVTSAQKNPTAFYLCASRLAGITGELFFGEGSRLTVL.

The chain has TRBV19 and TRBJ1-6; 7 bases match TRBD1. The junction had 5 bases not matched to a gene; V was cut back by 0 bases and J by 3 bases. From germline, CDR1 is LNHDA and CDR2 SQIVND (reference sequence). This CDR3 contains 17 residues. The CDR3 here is CASSIEGTVLYNSPLHF. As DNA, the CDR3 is TGTGCCAGTAGTATAGAAGGGACAGTACTCTATAATTCACCCCTCCACTTT.

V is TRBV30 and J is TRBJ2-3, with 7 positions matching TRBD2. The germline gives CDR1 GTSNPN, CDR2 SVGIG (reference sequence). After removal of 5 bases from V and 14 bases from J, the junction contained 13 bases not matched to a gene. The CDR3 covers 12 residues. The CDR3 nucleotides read TGTGCCTGGGCGCCCTGGGAGGGCAGTTTGTATTTT. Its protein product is CAWAPWEGSLYF. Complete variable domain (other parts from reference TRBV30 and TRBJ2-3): SQTIHQWPATLVQPVGSPLSLECTVEGTSNPNLYWYRQAAGRGLQLLFYSVGIGQISSEVPQNLSASRPQDRQFILSSKKLLLSDSGFYLCAWAPWEGSLYFGPGTRLTVL.

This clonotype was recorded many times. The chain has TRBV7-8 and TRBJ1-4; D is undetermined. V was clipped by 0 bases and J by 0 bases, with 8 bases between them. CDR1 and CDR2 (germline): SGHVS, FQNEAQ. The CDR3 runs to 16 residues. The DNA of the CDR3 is TGTGCCAGCAGCTTAGCGAGGGCCCCAACTAATGAAAAACTGTTTTTT. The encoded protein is CASSLARAPTNEKLFF.